This is a list of T cell receptor beta chains from one sample in a study of blood T cell repertoires in COVID-19. Measured with immunoSEQ multiplex PCR; TCRdb has only the in-frame clones, and not every one. The repertoire includes 400,000 or so clones, 90% of them detected once, and about 0.63% sits in the top ten. Sequences were obtained from PBMCs or T cells enriched from blood (not recorded which). All receptors derive from a man younger than 35 who had recovered from COVID-19. Both conserved end residues are part of each CDR3. The order of the fields is V gene, clone size, D gene, J gene, CDR3 protein, CDR3 DNA. D genes are given only for firm matches. Size is stated for part of the rows, as once, few or many counts, or as a class when the clone is expanded.

V: TRBV7-8; size: NA; D: TRBD1; J: TRBJ1-1; CDR3: CASSFATQTGRITEAFF; DNA: TGTGCCAGCAGCTTCGCTACTCAGACAGGGAGGATAACTGAAGCTTTCTTT
V: TRBV27; size: NA; D: TRBD2; J: TRBJ2-4; CDR3: CASSLMRLAGGPGTKNIQYF; DNA: TGTGCCAGCAGTTTAATGAGGCTAGCGGGAGGGCCGGGGACCAAAAACATTCAGTACTTC
V: TRBV28; size: NA; D: TRBD1; J: TRBJ2-3; CDR3: CASRQPGQGALAQYF; DNA: TGTGCCAGCAGACAACCGGGACAGGGGGCGTTGGCGCAGTATTTT
V: TRBV27; size: NA; D: NA; J: TRBJ1-2; CDR3: CASSSSLPHLSYGYTF; DNA: TGTGCCAGCAGTTCATCATTACCTCATCTTAGCTATGGCTACACCTTC
V: TRBV29-1; size: NA; D: TRBD1; J: TRBJ2-3; CDR3: CSVSTGADTQYF; DNA: TGCAGCGTTTCTACAGGGGCCGATACGCAGTATTTT
V: TRBV30; size: NA; D: NA; J: TRBJ1-5; CDR3: CAWSPRSNQPQHF; DNA: TGTGCCTGGAGTCCCAGGAGCAATCAGCCCCAGCATTTT
V: TRBV2; size: NA; D: TRBD2; J: TRBJ2-1; CDR3: CASSGGLAGVNEQFF; DNA: TGTGCCAGCAGTGGAGGACTAGCGGGAGTCAATGAGCAGTTCTTC
V: TRBV5-1; size: NA; D: NA; J: TRBJ2-7; CDR3: CASSLLFEGEQYF; DNA: TGCGCCAGCAGCTTGTTATTTGAGGGCGAGCAGTACTTC
V: TRBV7-9; size: NA; D: NA; J: TRBJ1-2; CDR3: CASSLVGFTGYTF; DNA: TGTGCCAGCAGCTTAGTGGGCTTCACCGGCTACACCTTC
V: TRBV18; size: once; D: TRBD1; J: TRBJ2-7; CDR3: CASSSGTASYEQYF; DNA: TGTGCCAGCTCATCCGGGACAGCCTCCTACGAGCAGTACTTC
V: TRBV12-3/TRBV12-4; size: NA; D: NA; J: TRBJ1-6; CDR3: CASRRSDNSPLHF; DNA: TGTGCCAGCAGGCGATCCGATAATTCACCCCTCCACTTT
V: TRBV7-6; size: NA; D: TRBD1; J: TRBJ1-1; CDR3: CASSPTGTSEAFF; DNA: TGTGCCAGCAGCCCGACAGGGACAAGTGAAGCTTTCTTT
V: TRBV3-1/TRBV3-2; size: once; D: NA; J: TRBJ2-7; CDR3: CASSPSGHYEQYF; DNA: TGTGCCAGCAGCCCAAGCGGGCACTACGAGCAGTACTTC
V: TRBV5-3; size: NA; D: TRBD1; J: TRBJ2-2; CDR3: CARSLGDRATGELFF; DNA: TGTGCCAGAAGCTTGGGTGACAGGGCCACCGGGGAGCTGTTTTTT
V: TRBV11-2; size: NA; D: NA; J: TRBJ1-3; CDR3: CASSLGTGPVSGNTIYF; DNA: TGTGCCAGCAGCTTAGGAACAGGACCTGTCTCTGGAAACACCATATATTTT
V: TRBV3-1/TRBV3-2; size: once; D: TRBD1; J: TRBJ1-3; CDR3: CASSHLLGTGGNTIYF; DNA: TGTGCCAGCAGCCACCTGTTGGGGACAGGGGGAAACACCATATATTTT
V: TRBV28; size: NA; D: TRBD1; J: TRBJ2-6; CDR3: CASSRLVFRDRVAGANVLTF; DNA: TGTGCCAGCAGTCGCCTCGTCTTTCGGGACAGGGTTGCTGGGGCCAACGTCCTGACTTTC
V: TRBV21-1; size: NA; D: NA; J: TRBJ2-5; CDR3: CASSKGPGSGERRAQYF; DNA: TGTGCCAGCAGCAAGGGGCCGGGAAGCGGGGAACGGAGGGCCCAGTACTTC
V: TRBV6-1; size: once; D: TRBD1; J: TRBJ1-2; CDR3: CASSEETGGNGYTF; DNA: TGTGCCAGCAGTGAAGAAACAGGGGGCAATGGCTACACCTTC
V: TRBV6-6; size: NA; D: NA; J: TRBJ2-5; CDR3: CASSYSGIAPQETQYF; DNA: TGTGCCAGCAGTTACTCAGGCATAGCCCCCCAAGAGACCCAGTACTTC
V: TRBV6-5; size: NA; D: NA; J: TRBJ2-7; CDR3: CASSLNPRALEQYF; DNA: TGTGCCAGCAGCCTGAACCCCAGGGCACTCGAGCAGTACTTC
V: TRBV10-2; size: NA; D: TRBD2; J: TRBJ2-7; CDR3: CASSEYGTSGSFSDEQYF; DNA: TGCGCCAGCAGTGAGTACGGGACTAGCGGGAGTTTTTCTGACGAGCAGTACTTC
V: TRBV7-2; size: NA; D: NA; J: TRBJ1-6; CDR3: CASVGTNNSPLHF; DNA: TGTGCCAGCGTCGGGACAAATAATTCACCCCTCCACTTT
V: TRBV2; size: NA; D: TRBD2; J: TRBJ2-1; CDR3: CASSLLAGGYNEQFF; DNA: TGTGCCAGCAGTTTACTAGCGGGAGGTTATAATGAGCAGTTCTTC
V: TRBV12-3/TRBV12-4; size: NA; D: NA; J: TRBJ1-2; CDR3: CASSLGTSYGYTF; DNA: TGTGCCAGCAGTTTAGGAACATCCTATGGCTACACCTTC
V: TRBV5-1; size: NA; D: TRBD1; J: TRBJ1-4; CDR3: CASSSQGVGEKLFF; DNA: TGCGCCAGCAGCTCCCAGGGGGTCGGTGAAAAACTGTTTTTT